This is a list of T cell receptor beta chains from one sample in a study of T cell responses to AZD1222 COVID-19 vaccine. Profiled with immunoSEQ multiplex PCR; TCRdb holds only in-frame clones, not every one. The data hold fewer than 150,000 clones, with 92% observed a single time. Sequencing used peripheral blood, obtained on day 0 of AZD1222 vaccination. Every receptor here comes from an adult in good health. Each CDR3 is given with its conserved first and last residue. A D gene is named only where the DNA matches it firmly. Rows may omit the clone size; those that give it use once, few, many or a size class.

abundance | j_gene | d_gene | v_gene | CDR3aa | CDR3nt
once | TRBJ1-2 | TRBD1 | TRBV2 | CASRTGGGGYTF | TGTGCCAGCAGGACAGGGGGAGGAGGCTACACCTTC
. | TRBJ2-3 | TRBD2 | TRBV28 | CASSPPPSGMVTDTQYF | TGTGCCAGCAGTCCCCCCCCTAGCGGGATGGTTACAGATACGCAGTATTTT
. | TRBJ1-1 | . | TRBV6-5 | CASSDLWRGNTEAFF | TGTGCCAGCAGCGACCTATGGCGGGGGAACACTGAAGCTTTCTTT
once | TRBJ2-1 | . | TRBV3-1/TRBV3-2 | CASSPLLRTINEQFF | TGTGCCAGCAGCCCTCTCCTTCGGACTATCAATGAGCAGTTCTTC
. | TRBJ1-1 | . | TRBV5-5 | CASSLLGVTEAFF | TGTGCCAGCAGCTTGTTGGGGGTCACTGAAGCTTTCTTT
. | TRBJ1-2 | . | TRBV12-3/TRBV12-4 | CASSLGAGYGYTF | TGTGCCAGCAGTTTAGGGGCCGGCTATGGCTACACCTTC
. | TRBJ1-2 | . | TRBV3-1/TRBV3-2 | CASSMTDLGGYTF | TGTGCCAGCAGCATGACGGACTTAGGCGGCTACACCTTC
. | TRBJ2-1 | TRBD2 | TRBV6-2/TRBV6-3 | CASSYSTSGRNSRDEQFF | TGTGCCAGCAGTTACTCAACTAGCGGGAGGAATAGTAGAGATGAGCAGTTCTTC
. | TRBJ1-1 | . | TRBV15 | CATSSEPLGTEAFF | TGTGCCACCAGCAGTGAGCCCCTGGGCACTGAAGCTTTCTTT
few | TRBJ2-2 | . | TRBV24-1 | CATSDSAPVWGTGELFF | TGTGCCACCAGTGATTCAGCCCCGGTTTGGGGCACCGGGGAGCTGTTTTTT
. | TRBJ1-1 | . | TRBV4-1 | CASSQDMGTEAFF | TGCGCCAGCAGCCAAGATATGGGGACTGAAGCTTTCTTT
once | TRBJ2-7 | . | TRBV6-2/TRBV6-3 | CASSGYTGVYEQYF | TGTGCCAGCAGTGGCTACACGGGGGTTTACGAGCAGTACTTC
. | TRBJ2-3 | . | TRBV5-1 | CASSLNLGGPTDTQYF | TGCGCCAGCAGCTTAAATCTAGGGGGGCCCACAGATACGCAGTATTTT
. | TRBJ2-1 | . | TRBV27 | CASASPLAQFF | TGTGCCAGCGCGTCACCACTAGCACAGTTCTTC
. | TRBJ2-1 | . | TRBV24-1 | CATSDWGNEQFF | TGTGCCACCAGTGACTGGGGGAATGAGCAGTTCTTC
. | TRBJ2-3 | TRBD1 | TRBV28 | CASSWGQGYDTQYF | TGTGCCAGCAGTTGGGGACAGGGGTATGATACGCAGTATTTT
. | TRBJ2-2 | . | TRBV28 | CASSLVIPGELFF | TGTGCCAGCAGTTTAGTCATTCCCGGGGAGCTGTTTTTT
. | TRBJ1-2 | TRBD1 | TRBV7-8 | CASSPTGADGYTF | TGTGCCAGCAGCCCAACAGGGGCGGATGGCTACACCTTC
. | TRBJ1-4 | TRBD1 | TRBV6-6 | CASGSNRGNNEKLFF | TGTGCCAGCGGGTCGAACAGGGGCAATAATGAAAAACTGTTTTTT
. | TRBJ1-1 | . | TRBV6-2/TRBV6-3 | CASSWTGNTEAFF | TGTGCCAGCAGTTGGACGGGGAACACTGAAGCTTTCTTT
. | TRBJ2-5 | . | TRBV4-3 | CASSHSRLVPRLGYQETQYF | TGCGCCAGCAGCCATTCTAGACTAGTGCCACGCTTAGGGTACCAAGAGACCCAGTACTTC
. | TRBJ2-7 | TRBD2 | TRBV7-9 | CASSLGGGSSYEQYF | TGTGCCAGCAGCTTAGGGGGCGGGAGCTCCTACGAGCAGTACTTC
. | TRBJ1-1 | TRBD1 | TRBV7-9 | CASSLAGQTTEAFF | TGTGCCAGCAGCTTAGCGGGACAGACCACTGAAGCTTTCTTT
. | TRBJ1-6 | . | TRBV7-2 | CASSLGTPRDSPLHF | TGTGCCAGCAGCTTAGGTACTCCCCGGGACTCACCCCTCCACTTT
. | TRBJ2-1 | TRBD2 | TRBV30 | CAWRLKLAFEGNEQFF | TGTGCCTGGAGACTCAAACTAGCGTTCGAGGGAAATGAGCAGTTCTTC
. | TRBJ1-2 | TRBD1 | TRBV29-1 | CSVGPGQGGNYGYTF | TGCAGCGTTGGCCCGGGACAGGGGGGGAACTATGGCTACACCTTC
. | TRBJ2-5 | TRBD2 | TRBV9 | CASSPSGGGNGKTQYF | TGTGCCAGCAGCCCATCAGGCGGGGGAAATGGAAAGACCCAGTACTTC
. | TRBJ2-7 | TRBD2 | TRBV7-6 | CASSLEPGLAGVPHEQYF | TGTGCCAGCAGCTTAGAACCGGGACTAGCGGGGGTCCCCCACGAGCAGTACTTC
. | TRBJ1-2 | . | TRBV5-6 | CASSLGVGARGYTF | TGTGCCAGCAGCCTCGGTGTGGGGGCGCGGGGCTACACCTTC
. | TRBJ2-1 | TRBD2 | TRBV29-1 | CSVETLWGLADNEQFF | TGCAGCGTTGAGACTTTGTGGGGACTAGCAGACAATGAGCAGTTCTTC
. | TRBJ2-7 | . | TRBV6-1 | CASSDDENYEQYF | TGTGCCAGCAGTGATGACGAGAACTACGAGCAGTACTTC
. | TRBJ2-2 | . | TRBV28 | CASSLGLTFTGELFF | TGTGCCAGCAGCCTCGGACTTACTTTCACCGGGGAGCTGTTTTTT
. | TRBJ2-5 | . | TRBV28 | CASSLGSVVGETQYF | TGTGCCAGCAGTTTAGGTTCCGTGGTAGGAGAGACCCAGTACTTC
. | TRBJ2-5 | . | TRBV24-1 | CATSDPDRQETQYF | TGTGCCACCAGTGACCCGGACAGACAAGAGACCCAGTACTTC
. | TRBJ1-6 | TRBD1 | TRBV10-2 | CASRTGGLNSPLHF | TGCGCCAGCAGGACAGGGGGTTTGAATTCACCCCTCCACTTT